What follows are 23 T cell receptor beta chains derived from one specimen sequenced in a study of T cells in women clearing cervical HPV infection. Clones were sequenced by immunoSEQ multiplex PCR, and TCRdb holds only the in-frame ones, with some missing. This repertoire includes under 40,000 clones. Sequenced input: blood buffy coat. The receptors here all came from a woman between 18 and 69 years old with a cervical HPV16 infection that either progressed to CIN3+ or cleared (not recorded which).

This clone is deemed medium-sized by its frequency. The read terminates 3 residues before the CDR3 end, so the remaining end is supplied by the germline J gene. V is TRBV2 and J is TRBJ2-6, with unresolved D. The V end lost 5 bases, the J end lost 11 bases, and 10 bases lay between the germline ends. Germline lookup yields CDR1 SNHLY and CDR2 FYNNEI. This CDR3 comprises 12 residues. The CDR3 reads CASSSLADVLTF. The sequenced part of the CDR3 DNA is TGTGCCAGCAGTTCTCTCGCGGACGTC.

CDR3 region: CASSPPGWTGGSYEQYF. The part of the CDR3 DNA that was read is TGTGCCAGCTCACCTCCAGGGTGGACAGGGGGTTCCTACGAG. The chain is built from TRBV18 and TRBJ2-7, with TRBD1 matching over 10 bases. The read ends 3 residues shy of where the CDR3 ends; the end is completed using the germline J gene. The V segment lost 3 bases and the J segment 1 base; nucleotides outside the gene matches: 9. Germline V lookup: CDR1 KGHSH, CDR2 LQKENI. The CDR3 is made up of 17 amino acids.

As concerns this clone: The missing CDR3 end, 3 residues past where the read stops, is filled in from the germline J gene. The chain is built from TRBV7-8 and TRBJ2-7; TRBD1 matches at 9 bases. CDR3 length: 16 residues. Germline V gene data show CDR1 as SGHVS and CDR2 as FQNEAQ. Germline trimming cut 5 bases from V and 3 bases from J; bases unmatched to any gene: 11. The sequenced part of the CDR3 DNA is TGTGCCAGCAGCACACCCCGGACAGGGGAGGTCTACGAG. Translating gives CASSTPRTGEVYE. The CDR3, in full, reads CASSTPRTGEVYEQYF. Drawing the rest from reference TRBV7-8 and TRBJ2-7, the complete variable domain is GAGVSQSPRYKVAKRGQDVALRCDPISGHVSLFWYQQALGQGPEFLTYFQNEAQLDKSGLPSDRFFAERPEGSVSTLKIQRTQQEDSAVYLCASSTPRTGEVYEQYFGPGTRLTVT.

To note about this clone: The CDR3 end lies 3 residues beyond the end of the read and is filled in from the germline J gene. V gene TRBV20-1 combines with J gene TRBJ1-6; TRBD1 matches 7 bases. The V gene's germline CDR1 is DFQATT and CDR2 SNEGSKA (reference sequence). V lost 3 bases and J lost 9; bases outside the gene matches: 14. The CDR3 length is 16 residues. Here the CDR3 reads CSASDQGQGDASPLHF. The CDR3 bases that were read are TGCAGTGCTAGCGATCAGGGTCAGGGGGATGCTTCACCC.

The CDR3 loop reads CASSLSGGSSYEQYF. Incomplete CDR3 DNA: TGTGCCAGCAGCCTTAGCGGGGGCAGCTCCTACGAG. The chain couples TRBV7-9 to TRBJ2-7; 9 bases align to TRBD2. The CDR3 end lies 3 residues beyond the end of the read and is filled in from the germline J gene. Per the germline V gene, CDR1 is SEHNR and CDR2 is FQNEAQ (reference sequence). The CDR3 length is 15 residues. V shed 5 bases, J shed 0 bases, and the junction held 5 bases outside the gene matches.

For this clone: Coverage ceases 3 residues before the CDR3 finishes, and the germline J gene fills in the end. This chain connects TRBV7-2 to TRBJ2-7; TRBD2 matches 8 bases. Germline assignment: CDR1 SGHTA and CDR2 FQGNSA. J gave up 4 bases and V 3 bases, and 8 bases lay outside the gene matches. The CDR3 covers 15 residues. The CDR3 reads CASSFSRGLAYEQYF. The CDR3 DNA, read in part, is TGTGCCAGCAGCTTTTCCCGCGGACTAGCTTACGAG. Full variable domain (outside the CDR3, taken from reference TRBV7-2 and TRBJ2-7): GAGVSQSPSNKVTEKGKDVELRCDPISGHTALYWYRQSLGQGLEFLIYFQGNSAPDKSGLPSDRFSAERTGGSVSTLTIQRTQQEDSAVYLCASSFSRGLAYEQYFGPGTRLTVT.

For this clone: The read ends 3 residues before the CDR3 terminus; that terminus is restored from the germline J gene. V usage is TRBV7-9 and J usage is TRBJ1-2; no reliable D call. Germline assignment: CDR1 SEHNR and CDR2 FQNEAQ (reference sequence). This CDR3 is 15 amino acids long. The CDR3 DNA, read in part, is TGTGCCAGCAGCTTACCAACTGATAGCGTTCTTACC. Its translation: CASSLPTDSVLT. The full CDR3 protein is CASSLPTDSVLTYTF.

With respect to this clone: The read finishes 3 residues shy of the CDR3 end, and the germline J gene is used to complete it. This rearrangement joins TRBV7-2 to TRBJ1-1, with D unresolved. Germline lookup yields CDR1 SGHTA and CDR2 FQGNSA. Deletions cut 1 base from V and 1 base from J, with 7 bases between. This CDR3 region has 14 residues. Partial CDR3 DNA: TGTGCCAGCAGCTTAGTTTCGTGGAACACTGAA. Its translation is CASSLVSWNTE. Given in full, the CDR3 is CASSLVSWNTEAFF.

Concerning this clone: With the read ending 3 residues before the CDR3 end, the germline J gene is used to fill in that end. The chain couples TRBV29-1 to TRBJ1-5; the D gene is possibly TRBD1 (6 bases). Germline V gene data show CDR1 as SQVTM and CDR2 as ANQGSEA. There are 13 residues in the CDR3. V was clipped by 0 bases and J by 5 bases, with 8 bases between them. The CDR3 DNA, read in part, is TGCAGCGTTGAAGAGGGGGCTCATCAGCCC. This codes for CSVEEGAHQP. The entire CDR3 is CSVEEGAHQPQHF. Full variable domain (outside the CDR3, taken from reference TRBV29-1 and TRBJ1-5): SAVISQKPSRDICQRGTSLTIQCQVDSQVTMMFWYRQQPGQSLTLIATANQGSEATYESGFVIDKFPISRPNLTFSTLTVSNMSPEDSSIYLCSVEEGAHQPQHFGDGTRLSIL.

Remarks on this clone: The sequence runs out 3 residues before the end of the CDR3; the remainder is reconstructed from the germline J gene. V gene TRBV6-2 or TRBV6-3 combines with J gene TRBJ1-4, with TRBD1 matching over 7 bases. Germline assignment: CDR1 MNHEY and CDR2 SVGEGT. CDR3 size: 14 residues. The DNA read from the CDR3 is TGTGCCAGCAGTAAAGACAGGGAGCATTCACCA. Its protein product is CASSKDREHSP. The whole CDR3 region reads CASSKDREHSPLFF.

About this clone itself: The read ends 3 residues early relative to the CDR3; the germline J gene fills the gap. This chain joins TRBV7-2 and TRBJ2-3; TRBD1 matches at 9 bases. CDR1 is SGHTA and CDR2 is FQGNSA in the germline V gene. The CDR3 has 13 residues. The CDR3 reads CASRRTGAETQYF. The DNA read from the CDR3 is TGTGCCAGCAGGAGGACAGGGGCTGAGACG.

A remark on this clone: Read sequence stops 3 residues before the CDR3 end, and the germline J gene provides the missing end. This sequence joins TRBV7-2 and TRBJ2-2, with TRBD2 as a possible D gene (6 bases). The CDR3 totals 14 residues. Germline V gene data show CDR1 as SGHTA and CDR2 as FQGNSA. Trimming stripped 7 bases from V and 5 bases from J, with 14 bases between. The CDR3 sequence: CASIRLVTTGELFF. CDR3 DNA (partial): TGTGCCAGCATAAGACTAGTTACGACCGGGGAG.

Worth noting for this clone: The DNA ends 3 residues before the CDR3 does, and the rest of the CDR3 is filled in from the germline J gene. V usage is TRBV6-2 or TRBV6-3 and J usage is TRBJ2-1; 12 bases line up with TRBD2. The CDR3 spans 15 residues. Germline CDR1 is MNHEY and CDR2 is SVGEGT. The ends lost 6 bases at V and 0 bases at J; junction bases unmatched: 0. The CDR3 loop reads CASRTSGSSYNEQFF. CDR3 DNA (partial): TGTGCCAGCAGGACTAGCGGGAGCTCCTACAATGAG.

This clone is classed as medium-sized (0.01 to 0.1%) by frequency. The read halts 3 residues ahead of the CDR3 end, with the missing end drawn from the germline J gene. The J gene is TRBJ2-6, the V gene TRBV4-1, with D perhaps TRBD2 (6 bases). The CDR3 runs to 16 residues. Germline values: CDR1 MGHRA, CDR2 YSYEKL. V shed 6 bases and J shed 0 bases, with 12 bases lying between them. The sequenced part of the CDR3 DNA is TGCGCCAGCAGTAGGGACTCAAGCTCTGGGGCCAACGTC. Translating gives CASSRDSSSGANV. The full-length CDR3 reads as CASSRDSSSGANVLTF.

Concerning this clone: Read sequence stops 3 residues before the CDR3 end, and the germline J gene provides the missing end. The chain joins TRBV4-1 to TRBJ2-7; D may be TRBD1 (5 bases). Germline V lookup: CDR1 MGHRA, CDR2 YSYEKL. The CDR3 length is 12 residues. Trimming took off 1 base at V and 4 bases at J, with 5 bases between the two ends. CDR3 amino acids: CASSQAGYEQYF. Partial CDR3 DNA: TGCGCCAGCAGCCAAGCAGGGTACGAG.

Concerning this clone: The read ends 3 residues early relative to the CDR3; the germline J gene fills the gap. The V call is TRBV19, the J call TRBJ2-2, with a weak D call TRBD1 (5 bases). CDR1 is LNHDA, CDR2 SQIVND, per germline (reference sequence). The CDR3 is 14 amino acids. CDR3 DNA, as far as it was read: TGTGCCAGTAGATGGCAGGCTGGGGCCAACGTG. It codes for CASRWQAGANV. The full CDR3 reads CASRWQAGANVLFF.

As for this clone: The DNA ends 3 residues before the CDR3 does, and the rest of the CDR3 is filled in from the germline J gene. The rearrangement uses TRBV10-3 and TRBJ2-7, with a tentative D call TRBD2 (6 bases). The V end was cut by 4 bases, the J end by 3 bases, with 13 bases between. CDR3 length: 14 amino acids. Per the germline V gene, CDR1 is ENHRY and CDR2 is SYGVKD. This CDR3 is CAISVTGVGYEQYF. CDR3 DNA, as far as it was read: TGTGCCATCAGTGTGACGGGGGTGGGCTACGAG.

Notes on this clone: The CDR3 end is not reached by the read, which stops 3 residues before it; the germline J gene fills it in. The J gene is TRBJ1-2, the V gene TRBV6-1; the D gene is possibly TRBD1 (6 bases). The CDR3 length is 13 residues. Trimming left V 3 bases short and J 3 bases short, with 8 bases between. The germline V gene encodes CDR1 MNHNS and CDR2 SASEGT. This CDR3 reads CASSDRGDYGYTF. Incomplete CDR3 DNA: TGTGCCAGCAGTGACAGGGGTGACTATGGC.

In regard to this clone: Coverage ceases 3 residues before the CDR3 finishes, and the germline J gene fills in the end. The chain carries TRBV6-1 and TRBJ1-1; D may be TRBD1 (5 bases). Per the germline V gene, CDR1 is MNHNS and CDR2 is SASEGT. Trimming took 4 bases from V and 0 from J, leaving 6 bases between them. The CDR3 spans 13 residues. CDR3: CASSVTVNTEAFF. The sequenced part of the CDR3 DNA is TGTGCCAGCAGTGTGACAGTGAACACTGAA.

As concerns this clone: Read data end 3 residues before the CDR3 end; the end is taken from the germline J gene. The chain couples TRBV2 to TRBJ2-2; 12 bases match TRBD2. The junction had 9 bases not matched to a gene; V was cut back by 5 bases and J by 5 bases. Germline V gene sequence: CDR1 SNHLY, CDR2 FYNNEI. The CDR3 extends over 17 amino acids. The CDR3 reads CASSYLAGGPGTGELFF. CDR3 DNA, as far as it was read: TGTGCCAGCAGTTACCTAGCGGGGGGGCCGGGTACCGGGGAG.

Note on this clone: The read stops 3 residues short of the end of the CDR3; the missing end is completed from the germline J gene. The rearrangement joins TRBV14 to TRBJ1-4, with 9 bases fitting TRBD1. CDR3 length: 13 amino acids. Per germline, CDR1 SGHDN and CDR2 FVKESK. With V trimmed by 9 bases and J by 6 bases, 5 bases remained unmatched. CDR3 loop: CASSGTGHEKLFF. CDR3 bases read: TGTGCCAGTTCCGGGACAGGGCATGAAAAA.

The part of the CDR3 DNA that was read is TGTGCCTGGAGTCAGGGACTAGCGGGGGGTAATGAC. It is translated as CAWSQGLAGGND. The CDR3 reads in full as CAWSQGLAGGNDYTF. This chain connects TRBV30 to TRBJ1-2; TRBD1 might be the D (5 bases). The CDR3 extends 3 residues past the end of the read, so its final part is completed from the germline J gene. CDR1 and CDR2 (germline): GTSNPN, SVGIG (reference sequence). This CDR3 has 15 residues. Complete variable domain (other parts from reference TRBV30 and TRBJ1-2): SQTIHQWPATLVQPVGSPLSLECTVEGTSNPNLYWYRQAAGRGLQLLFYSVGIGQISSEVPQNLSASRPQDRQFILSSKKLLLSDSGFYLCAWSQGLAGGNDYTFGSGTRLTVV.

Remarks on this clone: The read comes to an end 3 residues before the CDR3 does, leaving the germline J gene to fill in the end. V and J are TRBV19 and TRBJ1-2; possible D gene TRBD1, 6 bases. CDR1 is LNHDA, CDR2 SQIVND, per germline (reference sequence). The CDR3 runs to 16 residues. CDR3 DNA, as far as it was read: TGTGCCAGTAGTACTGGATACAGGGACACTCACAATGAC. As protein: CASSTGYRDTHND. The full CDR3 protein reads CASSTGYRDTHNDYTF.